Reported below is one T cell receptor beta chain. No antigen is known for it. V lost 5 bases, J lost 6 bases, and 17 bases lay in between. There are 15 residues in the CDR3. CDR1 is MDHEN and CDR2 is SYDVKM in the germline V gene. Pooled together were second doses at about 4 or about 12 weeks. The table came from immunoSEQ multiplex PCR; TCRdb's copy has only in-frame clones and leaves some out. Of 150,000 or so clones in the sample, roughly 92% were seen once. The sample belongs to a study of T cell responses to AZD1222 COVID-19 vaccine. Study-wide points: An increase in Spike-specific TCR breadth and depth was observed after two AZD1222 doses. Close to half of spike-specific TCRs reportedly recognize unmutated variant regions. Donors, mostly white British, included more females; clonal diversity was possibly underestimated.

V gene TRBV28 combines with J gene TRBJ1-5; a weak D match, TRBD1 (5 bases). The input for sequencing was peripheral blood, taken 28 days after the second AZD1222 dose. This sequence originates from an adult who received the AZD1222 COVID-19 vaccine. CDR3 sequence: CASSLTGAFGQPQHF. The CDR3 DNA is TGTGCCAGCAGTCTAACCGGGGCATTCGGTCAGCCCCAGCATTTT.